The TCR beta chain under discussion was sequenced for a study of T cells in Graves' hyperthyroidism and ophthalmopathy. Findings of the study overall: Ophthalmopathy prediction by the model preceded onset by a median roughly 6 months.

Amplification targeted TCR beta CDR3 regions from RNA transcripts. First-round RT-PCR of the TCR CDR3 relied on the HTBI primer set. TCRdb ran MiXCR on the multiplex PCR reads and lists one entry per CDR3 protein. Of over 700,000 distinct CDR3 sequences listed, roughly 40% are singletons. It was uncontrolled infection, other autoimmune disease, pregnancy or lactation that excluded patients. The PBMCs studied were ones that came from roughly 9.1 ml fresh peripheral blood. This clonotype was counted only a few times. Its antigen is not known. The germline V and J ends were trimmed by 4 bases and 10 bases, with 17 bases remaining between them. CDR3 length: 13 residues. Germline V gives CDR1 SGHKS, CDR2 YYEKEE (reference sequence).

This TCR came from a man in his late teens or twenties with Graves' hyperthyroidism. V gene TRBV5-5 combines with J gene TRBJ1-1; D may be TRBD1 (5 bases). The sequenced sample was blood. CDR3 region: CASSRGTAVGAFF. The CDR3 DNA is TGTGCCAGCAGCCGGGGGACCGCCGTAGGAGCTTTCTTT.